This entry concerns a single T cell receptor beta chain. This clonotype was detected only a few times. There is no known antigen for this receptor. No per-base quality is available; no much larger clone lies one base away. Library generation was performed with 5' RACE. TCRdb lists the instrument as Illumina HiSeq 2000. Template switching introduced a universal primer binding site; the final cDNA contained a unique molecular identifier, enabling accurate counting of TCR cDNA molecules. First-strand cDNA for TCR alpha and beta chains was synthesized from specific primers in the conserved constant-segment region. To control for contamination, every cDNA library carried two barcodes: a SMART-Mk sample barcode plus Illumina barcodes. TruSeq adapter sequences along with Illumina sample barcodes were introduced in two successive PCR steps. Sequencing of the TCR alpha and beta cDNA libraries was done on the Illumina HiSeq platform using custom primers. The original pipeline was this. Raw reads were processed with MiGEC to extract unique molecular identifiers, and MiXCR was used to determine CDR3 positions. Recombination models were inferred per individual with the repgenHMM and IGoR tools using an EM algorithm. Shared clonotype analysis was performed with the tcR package in R, normalizing sharing by the product of cloneset sizes. To study raw recombination without the effects of thymic and clonal selection, out-of-frame nonproductive sequences were analyzed. In-frame beta chains were kept once TCRdb had trimmed the public reads at Q25 with fastp and called clones with MiXCR. Identical CDR3 proteins give one entry, which carries the most common genes and DNA. The V and J calls were determined by TCRdb, not by the authors. Across this sample there are roughly 700,000 distinct CDR3 sequences, with 8% to 9% seen only once. The ten biggest clones cover around 0.95% of the sample.

The data were taken from a study of identical twins (dated by TCRdb to between 2015 and 2016). Background on the whole study: The study deep-sequenced TCR alpha and beta repertoires from monozygotic twins, unrelated adults of various ages and cord blood to test whether fetal clonotypes persist. To rule out contamination, the twin experiments were replicated at different times with different library preparation protocols.

All donors were healthy Caucasians. Three pairs of female monozygotic twins, all aged about 18 to 30 years, made up the twin cohort. Peripheral blood mononuclear cells were used as the source from which RNA for TCR libraries was isolated. Study-wide findings and limitations: Zero-insertion analyses could be partly confounded by invariant T cells such as MAIT and iNKT, though diverse VJ usage argued against such confounding for most clonotypes. In monozygotic twins, out-of-frame TCR alpha sharing was systematically underestimated by recombination models, although the models agreed with sharing between unrelated individuals. Out-of-frame TCR alpha sequences shared between twins showed an excess of low generation-probability sequences compared with coincidental sharing between unrelated individuals. Conclusions relied on cross-sectional statistical analysis, since the same donors could not be followed over many years. Fewer insertions were carried by abundant cord blood beta clonotypes; a weaker similar trend was observed in young adult naive repertoires, while no such trend was observed in memory repertoires. In beta out-of-frame sequences, excess twin sharing was weaker, because having fewer shared sequences lowered the signal-to-noise ratio.

V is reduced by 5 bases and J by 5 bases, leaving a spacing of 10 bases between them. CDR3 length: 13 amino acids, cysteine to phenylalanine. This entry keeps only the CDR3 DNA: 39 bases, framed from base 1. Taken from the germline V gene, the CDR1 and CDR2 loops are MNHNS and SASEGT. A further study also used this sample, focusing on yellow fever vaccine responses in identical twins. As described in the second report: The T cell response to vaccination in identical twins was reported by the authors to appear partly convergent and partly personalized. Focusing on identical twins, the study followed the T cell clones that responded to the vaccine, and did so with precision.

This TCR was recovered from a woman aged 18-29 years in good health. The sequenced sample consisted of PBMCs. The V and J segments used are TRBV6-1 and TRBJ2-1; TRBD2 is possibly the D segment (5 matching bases). In nucleotides, the sequence is TGTGCCAGCAGTCGGGGTTTGGACAATGAGCAGTTCTTC. Its translation is CASSRGLDNEQFF.